This entry lists 22 T cell receptor beta chains sequenced from one sample in a study of brain T cells in children with intractable seizures. The data were produced by immunoSEQ multiplex PCR, yet TCRdb's version contains in-frame clones alone and is incomplete. The sample has about 110,000 clones; roughly 94% are singletons. Source: peripheral blood, taken at surgery. The receptors shown here come from a boy in the first two years of life with hemimegalencephaly and intractable seizures.

This clone has just one count. The chain carries TRBV27 and TRBJ2-1; D call uncertain. CDR1 and CDR2 from the germline V gene are MNHEY and SMNVEV (reference sequence). Trimming stripped 3 bases from V and 3 bases from J, with 9 bases between. This CDR3 region has 14 residues. In DNA form, the CDR3 reads TGTGCCAGCAGTTTCCTAGGGCTCTACAATGAGCAGTTCTTC. This encodes CASSFLGLYNEQFF.

The chain links TRBV27 to TRBJ1-3; the D gene is possibly TRBD1 (6 bases). Deletions cut 2 bases from V and 4 bases from J, with 6 bases between. CDR3 length equals 13 residues. Germline lookup yields CDR1 MNHEY and CDR2 SMNVEV (reference sequence). Here the CDR3 reads CASSLDRGNTIYF. CDR3 DNA sequence: TGTGCCAGCAGTTTAGACAGGGGAAACACCATATATTTT.

The chain employs TRBV27 and TRBJ1-6, with TRBD1 as a possible D gene (6 bases). The CDR3 sequence is 16 residues long. Trimming left V 7 bases short and J 7 bases short, with 20 bases between. From germline, CDR1 is MNHEY and CDR2 SMNVEV (reference sequence). CDR3 in DNA: TGTGCCAGCAAAGGGGTCGACGGGGGGCGGAATTCACCCCTCCACTTT. This codes for CASKGVDGGRNSPLHF.

The V and J genes are TRBV3-1 (or the pseudogene TRBV3-2) and TRBJ1-6; 10 nucleotides match TRBD1. The germline gives CDR1 LGHDT, CDR2 YNNKEL (reference sequence). The CDR3 totals 16 residues. V lost 4 bases, J lost 10 bases, and 10 bases stayed unmatched. As DNA, the CDR3 is TGTGCCAGCAGCCGAGGGGGACAGGGGATAAAATCACCCCTCCACTTT. This codes for CASSRGGQGIKSPLHF.

The count of this clone is one. J is TRBJ2-1 and V is TRBV25-1; D not certain. Trimming pared 3 bases from V and 3 bases from J, leaving 9 bases between. Germline V gene sequence: CDR1 MGHDK, CDR2 SYGVNS. CDR3 size: 14 residues. CDR3 bases: TGTGCCAGCAGTGAGAGCGTAGTCTACAATGAGCAGTTCTTC. It specifies CASSESVVYNEQFF.

The CDR3 protein is CASSFPPLSDEKLFF. In nucleotides, the CDR3 is TGTGCCAGCAGTTTCCCGCCCCTCTCGGACGAAAAACTGTTTTTT. This chain joins TRBV28 and TRBJ1-4; unclear D gene. The CDR3 loop spans 15 amino acids. In germline, CDR1 is MDHEN, CDR2 SYDVKM. Trimming took off 3 bases at V and 8 bases at J, with 16 bases between the two ends. The variable domain in full, with the rest retrieved from reference TRBV28 and TRBJ1-4, is DVKVTQSSRYLVKRTGEKVFLECVQDMDHENMFWYRQDPGLGLRLIYFSYDVKMKEKGDIPEGYSVSREKKERFSLILESASTNQTSMYLCASSFPPLSDEKLFFGSGTQLSVL.

This chain connects TRBV24-1 to TRBJ2-3; D unclear. The CDR3 sequence is 16 residues long. Trimming took off 2 bases at V and 0 bases at J, with 11 bases between the two ends. Germline CDR1 and CDR2: KGHDR and SFDVKD. The CDR3 DNA reads TGTGCCACCAGTGATTCCTCGCCTCCTAGCACAGATACGCAGTATTTT. It is translated as CATSDSSPPSTDTQYF.

This clone occurred a few times. This chain joins TRBV5-5 and TRBJ1-5; no definite D call. V shed 2 bases and J shed 0 bases, with 12 bases lying between them. There are 16 residues in the CDR3. Germline-derived CDR1 and CDR2 are SGHKS and YYEKEE (reference sequence). The CDR3 DNA sequence: TGTGCCAGCAGCTTAGGACCTGAGGTTAGCAATCAGCCCCAGCATTTT. It translates to CASSLGPEVSNQPQHF.

This chain joins TRBV11-2 and TRBJ2-1; the match to TRBD2 covers 7 bases. Germline CDR1 is SGHAT and CDR2 is FQNNGV. There are 17 residues in the CDR3. J was trimmed by 6 bases and V by 6 bases; bases with no gene match: 17. The CDR3 bases are TGTGCCAGCAGGATGATGGGGGGGGGTAGCAGCCCCAATGAGCAGTTCTTC. It is translated as CASRMMGGGSSPNEQFF.

The DNA for the CDR3 is TGCGCCAGCAGCCAAGATCTTGGGGGGGAGAATCAGCCCCAGCATTTT. Translating it yields CASSQDLGGENQPQHF. The rearrangement uses TRBV4-3 and TRBJ1-5; D is perhaps TRBD1 (5 bases). This CDR3 has 16 residues. Germline V lookup: CDR1 LGHNA, CDR2 YSLEER. Trimming removed 0 bases at V and 4 bases at J, with 13 bases between.

The genes are TRBV28 and TRBJ1-5; D perhaps matches TRBD1 (6 bases). This CDR3 has 15 amino acids. V gave up 6 bases and J gave up 3 bases, with 15 bases separating them. Germline V lookup: CDR1 MDHEN, CDR2 SYDVKM. The CDR3 region has the DNA TGTGCCAGCAGCAAGGACAGCCTATACAATCAGCCCCAGCATTTT. Protein: CASSKDSLYNQPQHF.

The chain recombines TRBV7-2 with TRBJ1-4; no definite D call. Germline CDR1 reads SGHTA; CDR2 reads FQGNSA. The CDR3 is 16 residues long. V shed 1 base and J shed 0 bases, with 9 bases lying between them. The CDR3 nucleotides are TGTGCCAGCAGCTTAGTACCGCTTGCAACTAATGAAAAACTGTTTTTT. This gives the protein CASSLVPLATNEKLFF.

This chain connects TRBV9 to TRBJ2-5; D assignment may be TRBD1 or TRBD2 (7 bases each). The V gene lost 6 bases and the J gene lost 5 bases, with 20 bases spanning the gap. The CDR3 length is 15 residues. CDR1 is SGDLS, CDR2 YYNGEE, per germline. The CDR3 loop reads CASNLADRSGETQYF. The DNA of the CDR3 is TGTGCCAGCAACCTAGCGGACAGGTCAGGGGAGACCCAGTACTTC.

This clone was recorded only once. The chain joins TRBV6-5 to TRBJ1-5; D is ambiguous. Germline CDR1 is MNHEY and CDR2 is SVGAGI. The CDR3 is 13 amino acids. V was trimmed by 7 bases and J by 4 bases, leaving 11 bases between them. The CDR3 protein is CASTHPPNQPQHF. In nucleotides, the CDR3 is TGTGCCAGCACCCATCCCCCTAATCAGCCCCAGCATTTT.

The chain has TRBV20-1 and TRBJ2-1, with D perhaps TRBD1 or TRBD2 (5 bases each). Germline CDR1 and CDR2: DFQATT and SNEGSKA (reference sequence). The CDR3 spans 11 residues. CDR3: CSGTAYNEQFF. CDR3 bases: TGCAGCGGGACGGCCTACAATGAGCAGTTCTTC.

The rearrangement links TRBV5-8 to TRBJ2-7, with D possibly TRBD2 on 5 matching bases. V lost 0 bases and J 5 bases, leaving 15 bases between the germline ends. Germline assignment: CDR1 SGHTS and CDR2 YDEGEE. The CDR3 is 15 amino acids. CDR3 nucleotide sequence: TGTGCCAGCAGCTTGGTTGGTACTAGAGGGAACGAGCAGTACTTC. Protein product: CASSLVGTRGNEQYF.

This clone was observed a single time. The chain is built from TRBV6-1 and TRBJ2-5, with D tentatively TRBD1 (6 bases). The CDR3 covers 12 residues. With 7 bases removed from V and 7 bases from J, the gap between germline ends came to 13 bases. Germline-derived CDR1 and CDR2 are MNHNS and SASEGT. The CDR3 bases are TGTGCCAGCAACCAGGGGTTCGGGACCCAGTACTTC. Translated, it gives CASNQGFGTQYF.

V is TRBV29-1 and J is TRBJ2-5; D may be TRBD1 or TRBD2 (5 bases each). Trimming took 5 bases from V and 10 from J, leaving 17 bases between them. This CDR3 is built from 12 residues. Germline loops: CDR1 SQVTM, CDR2 ANQGSEA. CDR3: CSVIVGDRRQYF. The CDR3 nucleotides are TGCAGCGTTATTGTGGGGGATCGGCGCCAGTACTTC.

The J gene is TRBJ2-2, the V gene TRBV6-5, with D unresolved. The germline V and J ends were trimmed by 0 bases and 2 bases, with 10 bases remaining between them. Germline V gene sequence: CDR1 MNHEY, CDR2 SVGAGI. The CDR3 totals 16 residues. The CDR3 loop reads CASSYSQLFNTGELFF. CDR3 bases: TGTGCCAGCAGTTACTCGCAACTTTTTAACACCGGGGAGCTGTTTTTT.

The chain couples TRBV6-5 to TRBJ1-2; 7 bases are a match to TRBD1. Germline V gene lookup returns CDR1 MNHEY and CDR2 SVGAGI. The CDR3 length is 14 residues. V lost 7 bases, J lost 1 base, and 6 bases stayed unmatched. CDR3 in amino acids: CASTKTGLNYGYTF. For the CDR3, the DNA is TGTGCCAGCACGAAGACAGGGCTTAACTATGGCTACACCTTC.

J is TRBJ1-2 and V is TRBV29-1; D ambiguous. Germline assignment: CDR1 SQVTM and CDR2 ANQGSEA. V lost 3 bases and J lost 8, with 19 bases in between. The CDR3 is made up of 14 amino acids. The CDR3 DNA is TGCAGCGTTGACGGGCCTGGTCACGCGTCGGGCTACACCTTC. Its translation: CSVDGPGHASGYTF.

The chain recombines TRBV5-1 with TRBJ2-1, with 16 bases matching TRBD2. After removal of 0 bases from V and 5 bases from J, the junction contained 11 bases not matched to a gene. The CDR3 has 20 amino acids. Germline values: CDR1 SGHRS, CDR2 YFSETQ. The CDR3 protein is CASSLVGLAGGPSLHNEQFF. CDR3 nucleotides: TGCGCCAGCAGCTTGGTGGGACTAGCGGGAGGGCCGTCATTGCACAATGAGCAGTTCTTC.